This T cell receptor (beta chain) derives from a study of blood T cell repertoires in COVID-19. The CDR3 spans 17 residues. The trim removed 1 base at V and 3 bases at J, leaving 7 bases unmatched. Germline V CDR1 and CDR2: SGHVS, FQNEAQ. Repertoires were generated with immunoSEQ multiplex PCR, while TCRdb's copy carries only in-frame clones and drops some. This table has 200,000 to 300,000 clones, around 89% appearing once. This clone was detected once. The chain has TRBV7-8 and TRBJ2-3, with 10 bases fitting TRBD1. The sample consisted of PBMCs or T cells enriched from blood (not recorded which). This clonotype was sampled from a man in his forties or fifties who had been exposed to COVID-19. The CDR3 DNA reads as TGTGCCAGCAGCTTAGTATCCCCGGGACAGGGGACAGATACGCAGTATTTT. It codes for CASSLVSPGQGTDTQYF.